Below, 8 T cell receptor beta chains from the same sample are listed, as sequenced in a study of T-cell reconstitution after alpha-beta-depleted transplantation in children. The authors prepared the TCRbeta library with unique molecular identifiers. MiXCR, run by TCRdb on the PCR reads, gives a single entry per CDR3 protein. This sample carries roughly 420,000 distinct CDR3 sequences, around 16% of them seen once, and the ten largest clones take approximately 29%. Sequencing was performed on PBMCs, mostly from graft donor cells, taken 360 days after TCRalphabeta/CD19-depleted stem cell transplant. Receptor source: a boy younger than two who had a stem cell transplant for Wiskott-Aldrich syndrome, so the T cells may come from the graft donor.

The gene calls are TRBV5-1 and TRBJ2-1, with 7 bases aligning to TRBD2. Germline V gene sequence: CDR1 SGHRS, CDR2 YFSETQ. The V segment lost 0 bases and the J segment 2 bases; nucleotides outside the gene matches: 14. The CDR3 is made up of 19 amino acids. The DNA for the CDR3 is TGCGCCAGCAGCTTGGCCTCGCGCGCGGGAGACGGGGCCTACAATGAGCAGTTCTTC. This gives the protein CASSLASRAGDGAYNEQFF.

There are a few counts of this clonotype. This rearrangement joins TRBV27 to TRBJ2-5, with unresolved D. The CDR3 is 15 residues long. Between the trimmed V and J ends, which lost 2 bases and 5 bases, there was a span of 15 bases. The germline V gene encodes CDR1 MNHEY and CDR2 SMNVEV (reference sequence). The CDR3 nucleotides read TGTGCCAGCAGTTTAGGCTCCGGATACACGGAGACCCAGTACTTC. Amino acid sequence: CASSLGSGYTETQYF.

The CDR3 nucleotides read TGTGCCTGGAGTGTATGGTCAGGGTCCTACGAGCAGTACTTC. Amino acid sequence: CAWSVWSGSYEQYF. The J gene is TRBJ2-7, the V gene TRBV30; tentative D call: TRBD1 (5 bases). The CDR3 spans 14 residues. Trimming shortened V by 0 bases and J by 1 base, and 10 bases separated the two germline ends. CDR1 and CDR2 (germline): GTSNPN, SVGIG (reference sequence).

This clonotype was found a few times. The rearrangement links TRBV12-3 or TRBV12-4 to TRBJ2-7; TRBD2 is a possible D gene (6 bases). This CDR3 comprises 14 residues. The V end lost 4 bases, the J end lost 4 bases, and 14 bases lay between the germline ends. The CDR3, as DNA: TGTGCCAGCAGTTCGGGGGTTATTAGGTACGAGCAGTACTTC. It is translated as CASSSGVIRYEQYF.

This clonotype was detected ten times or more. The CDR3 DNA sequence: TGTGCCAGCAGCCATGTTGAGACCCAGTACTTC. Residues: CASSHVETQYF. The chain employs TRBV3-1 and TRBJ2-5; D not certain. The CDR3 is 11 amino acids. Per the germline V gene, CDR1 is LGHDT and CDR2 is YNNKEL (reference sequence). V was cut by 3 bases and J by 5 bases, with 4 bases left in between.

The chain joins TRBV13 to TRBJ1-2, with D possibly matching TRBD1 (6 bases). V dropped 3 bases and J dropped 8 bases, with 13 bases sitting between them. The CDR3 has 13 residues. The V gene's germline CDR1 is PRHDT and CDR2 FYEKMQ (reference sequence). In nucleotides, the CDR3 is TGTGCCAGCAGCTTTATCCGAGGGGGAGGCTACACCTTC. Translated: CASSFIRGGGYTF.

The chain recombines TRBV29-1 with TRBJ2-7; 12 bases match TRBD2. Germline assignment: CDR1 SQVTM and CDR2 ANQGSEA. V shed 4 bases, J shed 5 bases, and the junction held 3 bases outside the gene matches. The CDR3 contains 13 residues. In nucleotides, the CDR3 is TGCAGCGTTGGGACTAGCGGGACCCACGAGCAGTACTTC. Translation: CSVGTSGTHEQYF.

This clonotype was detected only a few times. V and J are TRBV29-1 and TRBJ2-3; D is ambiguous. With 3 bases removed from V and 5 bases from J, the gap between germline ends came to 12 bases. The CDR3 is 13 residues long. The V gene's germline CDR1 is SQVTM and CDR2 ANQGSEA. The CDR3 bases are TGCAGCGTTGACACCGTTCAACAAGATACGCAGTATTTT. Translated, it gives CSVDTVQQDTQYF.